This TCR beta chain is drawn from a study of long-term antiretroviral therapy in people with HIV. Trimming stripped 1 base from V and 5 bases from J, with 4 bases between. CDR1 is LNHDA and CDR2 is SQIVND in the germline V gene (reference sequence). CDR3 length equals 12 residues. Survey-level resolution applied to immunoSEQ assay v3.0. The assay was immunoSEQ multiplex PCR, and TCRdb's table has in-frame clones only and misses some. The data show more than 20,000 clones, roughly 94% seen once. The receptor comes from a woman in her 50s with HIV. The sample here was unsorted PBMCs, taken about 4.7 years after starting antiretroviral therapy. The chain employs TRBV19 and TRBJ2-3; no definite D call. The CDR3 sequence: CASSIGGDTQYF. Written as DNA, the CDR3 is TGTGCCAGTAGTATAGGTGGAGATACGCAGTATTTT.